A selection of T cell receptor beta chains follows, all from one sample in a study of T-cell reconstitution after alpha-beta-depleted transplantation in children. TCRdb re-called the PCR reads with MiXCR, one entry per CDR3 protein. Among 350,000 to 500,000 distinct CDR3 sequences listed, 43% were seen once. Sequencing was performed on PBMCs, taken before TCRalphabeta/CD19-depleted stem cell transplant. Source of these receptors: a girl between 2 and 10 years old with aplastic anemia, due to receive a stem cell transplant. Both conserved end residues are part of each CDR3. The D gene is left open where the match is weak. For some rows the clone size is stated as once, few or many, or as a class when expanded; others skip it.

>few|TRBV20-1|TRBJ1-1|.
CSARRQGNTEAFF
TGCAGTGCTAGACGGCAGGGGAACACTGAAGCTTTCTTT
>few|TRBV28|TRBJ2-1|.
CASSAPPSGEQFF
TGTGCCAGCAGTGCACCCCCTTCGGGTGAGCAGTTCTTC
>.|TRBV4-2|TRBJ2-3|.
CASSPPLGAWTDTQYF
TGTGCCAGCAGCCCTCCCCTTGGGGCCTGGACAGATACGCAGTATTTT
>many|TRBV3-1|TRBJ2-7|TRBD2
CASSQESGTSYEQYF
TGTGCCAGCAGCCAGGAGAGCGGGACGTCCTACGAGCAGTACTTC
>many|TRBV5-1|TRBJ2-3|TRBD2
CASSFGTIDRDTQYF
TGCGCCAGCAGCTTTGGGACTATCGATCGGGATACGCAGTATTTT
>.|TRBV11-1|TRBJ2-3|TRBD1
CASSTNWDRKIGTDTQYF
TGTGCCAGCAGCACTAACTGGGACAGGAAGATTGGCACAGATACGCAGTATTTT
>.|TRBV6-1|TRBJ2-1|TRBD2
CASSQTSGGDNEQFF
TGTGCCAGCAGTCAGACTAGCGGGGGAGACAATGAGCAGTTCTTC
>.|TRBV20-1|TRBJ2-1|TRBD2
CTSGSYNEQFF
TGCACTAGCGGCTCCTACAATGAGCAGTTCTTC
>.|TRBV5-1|TRBJ2-5|TRBD2
CASSLSPSGGEETQYF
TGCGCCAGCAGCTTGTCCCCTAGCGGGGGGGAAGAGACCCAGTACTTC
>many|TRBV5-1|TRBJ2-2|TRBD2
CASSPGLDIVTGDLFF
TGCGCCAGCAGCCCGGGACTAGACATAGTCACCGGGGACCTGTTTTTT
>many|TRBV14|TRBJ1-3|.
CASSHLRTGSGNTIYF
TGTGCCAGCAGCCACCTTCGGACGGGCTCTGGAAACACCATATATTTT
>.|TRBV12-3/TRBV12-4|TRBJ2-1|.
CASLEEGYQYNEQFF
TGTGCCAGCCTCGAGGAGGGGTACCAGTACAATGAGCAGTTCTTC
>many|TRBV6-1|TRBJ1-4|TRBD1
CASTHGTGGDEKLFF
TGTGCCAGCACCCACGGAACAGGGGGTGATGAAAAACTGTTTTTT
>.|TRBV5-1|TRBJ2-1|.
CASSSITGEGGNEQFF
TGTGCCAGCAGCTCGATTACGGGAGAGGGTGGGAATGAGCAGTTCTTC
>.|TRBV11-2|TRBJ2-2|TRBD1
CASSRGTAGELFF
TGTGCCAGCAGTAGAGGGACAGCCGGGGAGCTGTTTTTT
>.|TRBV3-1|TRBJ1-1|.
CASSQVVADTEAFF
TGTGCCAGCAGCCAAGTAGTCGCGGACACTGAAGCTTTCTTT
>.|TRBV7-9|TRBJ2-5|TRBD1
CASSRGQAETQYF
TGTGCCAGCAGCCGGGGACAGGCAGAGACCCAGTACTTC
>many|TRBV5-1|TRBJ2-7|.
CASSLGGAFSYEQYF
TGCGCCAGCAGCTTGGGAGGGGCTTTCTCCTACGAGCAGTACTTC
>many|TRBV5-1|TRBJ2-5|TRBD2
CASTISGVQETQYF
TGCGCCAGCACAATTAGCGGGGTCCAAGAGACCCAGTACTTC
>.|TRBV30|TRBJ2-1|.
CAWSVRGNEQFF
TGTGCCTGGAGTGTACGTGGTAATGAGCAGTTCTTC
>many|TRBV23-1|TRBJ2-7|.
CASEGGFSYEQYF
TGCGCCAGTGAAGGAGGGTTCTCCTACGAGCAGTACTTC
>many|TRBV18|TRBJ2-3|TRBD2
CASSPLAGADTQYF
TGTGCCAGCTCACCACTAGCGGGAGCAGATACGCAGTATTTT
>.|TRBV20-1|TRBJ2-1|.
CSAPTQGNSYNEQFF
TGCAGTGCTCCCACACAGGGTAACTCCTACAATGAGCAGTTCTTC
>few|TRBV5-6|TRBJ1-6|.
CASSLDGRNNSPLHF
TGTGCCAGCAGCTTGGACGGCCGAAATAATTCACCCCTCCACTTT
>.|TRBV29-1|TRBJ1-1|.
CSVVKGLNTEAFF
TGCAGCGTAGTCAAGGGCCTAAACACTGAAGCTTTCTTT
>.|TRBV7-6|TRBJ2-2|TRBD2
CASSLDVATSITGELFF
TGTGCCAGCAGCTTAGATGTAGCGACTAGCATAACCGGGGAGCTGTTTTTT
>.|TRBV6-1|TRBJ2-7|TRBD2
CASRLAGRYEQYF
TGTGCCAGCAGACTAGCGGGGAGATACGAGCAGTACTTC
>many|TRBV6-1|TRBJ2-1|TRBD2
CASSRLARLSYNEQFF
TGTGCCAGCAGCCGACTAGCGCGTTTATCCTACAATGAGCAGTTCTTC
>.|TRBV6-2/TRBV6-3|TRBJ2-3|.
CASSFGLSGTDTQYF
TGTGCCAGCAGTTTCGGACTTTCTGGCACAGATACGCAGTATTTT
>.|TRBV9|TRBJ2-1|TRBD2
CASSVGLGSGGATYNEQFF
TGTGCCAGCAGCGTAGGGTTGGGTAGCGGGGGGGCCACCTACAATGAGCAGTTCTTC
>once|TRBV6-1|TRBJ1-1|TRBD1
CASKIQGALNTEAFF
TGTGCCAGCAAGATACAGGGGGCCCTGAACACTGAAGCTTTCTTT
>few|TRBV19|TRBJ2-1|.
CASQDRGGYNEQFF
TGTGCCAGCCAAGACAGAGGGGGGTACAATGAGCAGTTCTTC
>.|TRBV12-5|TRBJ2-1|.
CASGLANNEQFF
TGTGCTAGTGGTTTGGCCAATAATGAGCAGTTCTTC
>.|TRBV20-1|TRBJ2-3|TRBD1
CSARDQGQGVTDTQYF
TGCAGTGCTAGAGATCAGGGACAGGGAGTCACAGATACGCAGTATTTT
>.|TRBV28|TRBJ2-1|TRBD2
CASSFPRTSGVESYNEQFF
TGTGCCAGCAGTTTCCCTAGGACTAGCGGGGTGGAGTCCTACAATGAGCAGTTCTTC
>.|TRBV6-5|TRBJ1-4|.
CATQGRNEKLFF
TGTGCCACCCAAGGACGTAATGAAAAACTGTTTTTT
>few|TRBV20-1|TRBJ2-1|TRBD2
CSASGGRSGTYNEQFF
TGCAGTGCTAGTGGGGGTAGGAGCGGGACTTACAATGAGCAGTTCTTC
>.|TRBV14|TRBJ2-4|.
CASSQHWNILYF
TGTGCCAGCAGCCAACATTGGAACATTCTGTACTTC
>many|TRBV6-1|TRBJ2-3|TRBD2
CASSKGLAGVGADTQYF
TGTGCCAGCAGTAAGGGACTAGCGGGAGTAGGGGCAGATACGCAGTATTTT
>.|TRBV7-3|TRBJ2-1|TRBD2
CASSFGTSGGADEQFF
TGTGCCAGCAGCTTCGGGACTAGCGGGGGGGCGGATGAGCAGTTCTTC
>many|TRBV12-3/TRBV12-4|TRBJ2-5|.
CASLGGTETQYF
TGTGCCAGCTTAGGGGGTACGGAGACCCAGTACTTC
>.|TRBV6-1|TRBJ2-5|.
CASSERSQETQYF
TGTGCCAGCAGTGAACGCAGTCAAGAGACCCAGTACTTC
>many|TRBV12-3/TRBV12-4|TRBJ2-7|TRBD2
CASSPREGAYEQYF
TGTGCCAGCAGTCCCCGGGAGGGGGCCTACGAGCAGTACTTC
>.|TRBV5-6|TRBJ2-3|TRBD2
CASSQDLAGGPDTQYF
TGTGCCAGCAGCCAGGATTTAGCGGGAGGGCCAGATACGCAGTATTTT
>.|TRBV4-3|TRBJ2-1|TRBD1
CASSQGTGYNEQLF
TGCGCCAGCAGCCAGGGGACAGGCTACAATGAGCAGTTATTC
>.|TRBV27|TRBJ2-2|.
CASSQSRVTGELFF
TGTGCCAGCAGTCAATCAAGGGTCACCGGGGAGCTGTTTTTT
>once|TRBV4-2|TRBJ2-3|.
CASSQGIEGPKDTQYF
TGTGCCAGCAGCCAAGGGATCGAAGGGCCTAAAGATACGCAGTATTTT